These T cell receptor beta chains were read from a single sample in a study of blood T cell repertoires in COVID-19. Using immunoSEQ multiplex PCR, the repertoire was profiled, and TCRdb retains in-frame clones only, with some absent. This sample yields 130,000 to 150,000 clones, of which under 90% are seen a single time; about 40% belongs to the top ten. The specimen sequenced was peripheral blood. Every receptor here comes from a human donor in a cohort sampled during active COVID-19. Each CDR3 is given with its conserved first and last residue. Each record gives: D gene, V gene, J gene, clone size, CDR3 DNA, CDR3 protein. The D gene is left open where the match is weak. The listing skips clone size in some rows; elsewhere it reads once, few, many or a size class.

>TRBD1|TRBV2|TRBJ2-7|once
TGTGCCAGCACCCTGGACAGGGGCGCCTACGAGCAGTACTTC
CASTLDRGAYEQYF
>NA|TRBV19|TRBJ1-5|NA
TGTGCCAGTAGTATAGGAAGCACAGGCACTCAGCCCCAGCATTTT
CASSIGSTGTQPQHF
>TRBD2|TRBV5-8|TRBJ2-1|NA
TGTGCCAGCAGCGCACGGGGGGGGCACAACAATGAGCAGTTCTTC
CASSARGGHNNEQFF
>TRBD2|TRBV27|TRBJ2-2|NA
TGTGCCAGCAGGGCTGGGTGGGGGGGAAACACCGGGGAGCTGTTTTTT
CASRAGWGGNTGELFF
>NA|TRBV5-6|TRBJ2-7|NA
TGTGCCAGCAGCTTGCAGGGACTCAGCTCCTACGAGCAGTACTTC
CASSLQGLSSYEQYF
>NA|TRBV15|TRBJ1-4|NA
TGTGCCACCAGCAGAGGAGATGCAACTAATGAAAAACTGTTTTTT
CATSRGDATNEKLFF
>NA|TRBV25-1|TRBJ2-7|NA
TGTGCCAGCAGTGAATATGGGAGGGGGGCCCACTCCTACGAGCAGTACTTC
CASSEYGRGAHSYEQYF
>NA|TRBV18|TRBJ1-2|NA
TGTGCCAGCTCAACCGAGGAGGGCGCTGGCTATGGCTACACCTTC
CASSTEEGAGYGYTF
>NA|TRBV15|TRBJ1-5|NA
TGTGCCACCAGCAGAGATCTTGCCCCACGGAGTCAGCCCCAGCATTTT
CATSRDLAPRSQPQHF
>TRBD1|TRBV6-2/TRBV6-3|TRBJ1-2|NA
TGTGCCAGCAGTTACGGGGACAGGAGGCTTTATGGCTACACCTTC
CASSYGDRRLYGYTF
>TRBD1|TRBV14|TRBJ1-2|NA
TGTGCCAGCAGCCACACCAGGACAGGGGACGGCTACACCTTC
CASSHTRTGDGYTF
>TRBD2|TRBV7-9|TRBJ2-2|NA
TGTGCCAGCAGCTACGAAAGCGGGGCGGGCGGGGAGCTGTTTTTT
CASSYESGAGGELFF
>NA|TRBV6-6|TRBJ2-7|NA
TGTGCCAGCAGTTACGGGACAACGGAGCAGTACTTC
CASSYGTTEQYF
>TRBD1|TRBV29-1|TRBJ2-1|NA
TGCAGCGCTACCCGGGACAGGGGTAGAGAGCAGTTCTTC
CSATRDRGREQFF
>NA|TRBV9|TRBJ1-3|NA
TGTGCCAGCAGCGTGCAGGGTGGTAACACCATATATTTT
CASSVQGGNTIYF
>NA|TRBV9|TRBJ2-2|NA
TGTGCCAGCAGCGTATCATCCACCGGGGAGCTGTTTTTT
CASSVSSTGELFF
>NA|TRBV15|TRBJ1-3|NA
TGTGCCACCAGCAAGGGACACGCGAGCTCTGGAAACACCATATATTTT
CATSKGHASSGNTIYF
>NA|TRBV4-1|TRBJ1-3|NA
TGCGCCAGCAGCCAACCAGGCGTCACCATATATTTT
CASSQPGVTIYF
>NA|TRBV12-3/TRBV12-4|TRBJ1-2|NA
TGTGCCAGCAGAGGGGCGGACAACTATGGCTACACCTTC
CASRGADNYGYTF
>TRBD1|TRBV18|TRBJ1-6|NA
TGTGCCAGCTCACCCCTGGACAGGGATGCACCCCTCCACTTT
CASSPLDRDAPLHF
>NA|TRBV6-6|TRBJ2-7|NA
TGTGCCAGCAGTTACGCCCAGACAGGCCTCCACTACGAGCAGTACTTC
CASSYAQTGLHYEQYF
>TRBD2|TRBV18|TRBJ2-1|few
TGTGCCAGCTCACCACCCGGGCTAGCGGGGGCGCAGTTCTTC
CASSPPGLAGAQFF
>TRBD1|TRBV27|TRBJ1-6|NA
TGTGCCAGCAGAGGGACAGGGCGGTCACCCCTCCACTTT
CASRGTGRSPLHF
>TRBD1|TRBV5-5|TRBJ2-5|NA
TGTGCCAGCAGACACCCGACAGGGAAAGAGACCCAGTACTTC
CASRHPTGKETQYF
>NA|TRBV6-5|TRBJ2-5|NA
TGTGCCAGCAGTAAACAGGGACAAGAGACCCAGTACTTC
CASSKQGQETQYF
>TRBD1|TRBV25-1|TRBJ1-5|NA
TGTGCCAGCACCCGGACAGGGGATCAGCCCCAGCATTTT
CASTRTGDQPQHF
>TRBD1|TRBV4-3|TRBJ1-4|NA
TGCGCCAGCAGCCAACTCTCTGACAGGGCAAGGGCTGAAAAACTGTTTTTT
CASSQLSDRARAEKLFF
>TRBD1|TRBV28|TRBJ1-3|NA
TGCGCCGGACAGGGCTCGGGAAACACCATATATTTT
CAGQGSGNTIYF
>NA|TRBV28|TRBJ1-1|NA
TGTGCCAGCAGGGGCAGGGGGAACACTGAAGCTTTCTTT
CASRGRGNTEAFF
>TRBD1|TRBV7-8|TRBJ2-7|NA
TGTGCCAGCAGCAGGGACAGCGCGAGCTCCTACGAGCAGTACTTC
CASSRDSASSYEQYF
>NA|TRBV4-1|TRBJ1-6|NA
TGCGCCAGCAGCCCGAGGGAGGGGTCGAGCTCCTATAATTCACCCCTCCACTTT
CASSPREGSSSYNSPLHF
>TRBD2|TRBV7-2|TRBJ2-7|NA
TGTGCCAGCAGCTTAGGGCGGGGGGTGGTCGAGCAGTACTTC
CASSLGRGVVEQYF
>TRBD1|TRBV2|TRBJ1-4|NA
TGTGCCAGCCACCGGGACAGGGGTGAAAAACTGTTTTTT
CASHRDRGEKLFF
>NA|TRBV21-1|TRBJ2-7|NA
TGTGCCAGCAGCGCCCGGGACAGTACCTACGAGCAGTACTTC
CASSARDSTYEQYF
>NA|TRBV20-1|TRBJ1-4|NA
TGCAGTGCTAGTTACGGCGGGGATGAAAAACTGTTTTTT
CSASYGGDEKLFF
>NA|TRBV21-1|TRBJ1-5|once
TGTGCCAGCAGCAGGTCAGGACAGGGGGTTGGTCAGCCCCAGCATTTT
CASSRSGQGVGQPQHF
>TRBD1|TRBV4-1|TRBJ1-5|NA
TGCGCCAGCGGATGGGACAGGGGGCAAGGGGTAGGCAATCAGCCCCAGCATTTT
CASGWDRGQGVGNQPQHF
>TRBD2|TRBV11-3|TRBJ2-5|NA
TGTGCCAGCAGCTTAGGGATAGCGGGGGTTTTGGGGACCCAGTACTTC
CASSLGIAGVLGTQYF
>NA|TRBV5-1|TRBJ2-2|NA
TGCGCCAGCAGCTTGGCGCCCGGGACACCCGCCGCCGGGGAGCTGTTTTTT
CASSLAPGTPAAGELFF
>NA|TRBV18|TRBJ1-5|NA
TGTGCCAGCTCCCGGGAGGAAGATCAGCCCCAGCATTTT
CASSREEDQPQHF
>NA|TRBV5-1|TRBJ1-2|few
TGCGCCAGCAGCTCCGGACAGAGCTACACCTTC
CASSSGQSYTF
>NA|TRBV4-1|TRBJ2-5|NA
TGCGCCAGCAGCCAAGATGAGGGAGAGACCCAGTACTTC
CASSQDEGETQYF
>NA|TRBV6-1|TRBJ1-1|few
TGTGCCAGCAGTGAAGCGGTCAGCCCCGGGACTGAAGCTTTCTTT
CASSEAVSPGTEAFF
>TRBD1|TRBV6-2/TRBV6-3|TRBJ2-5|NA
TGTGCCAGCAGTTACGACAGGGAAGAGACCCAGTACTTC
CASSYDREETQYF
>NA|TRBV4-1|TRBJ1-1|NA
TGCGCCAGCAGCCAAGGAGCAGGGGCAACTGAAGCTTTCTTT
CASSQGAGATEAFF
>NA|TRBV6-4|TRBJ2-1|NA
TGTGCCAGCAGTGGGGCAGATTACAATGAGCAGTTCTTC
CASSGADYNEQFF
>TRBD1|TRBV28|TRBJ2-5|NA
TGTGCCAGCAGCCCAGCAGACAGGGGAGAGACCCAGTACTTC
CASSPADRGETQYF